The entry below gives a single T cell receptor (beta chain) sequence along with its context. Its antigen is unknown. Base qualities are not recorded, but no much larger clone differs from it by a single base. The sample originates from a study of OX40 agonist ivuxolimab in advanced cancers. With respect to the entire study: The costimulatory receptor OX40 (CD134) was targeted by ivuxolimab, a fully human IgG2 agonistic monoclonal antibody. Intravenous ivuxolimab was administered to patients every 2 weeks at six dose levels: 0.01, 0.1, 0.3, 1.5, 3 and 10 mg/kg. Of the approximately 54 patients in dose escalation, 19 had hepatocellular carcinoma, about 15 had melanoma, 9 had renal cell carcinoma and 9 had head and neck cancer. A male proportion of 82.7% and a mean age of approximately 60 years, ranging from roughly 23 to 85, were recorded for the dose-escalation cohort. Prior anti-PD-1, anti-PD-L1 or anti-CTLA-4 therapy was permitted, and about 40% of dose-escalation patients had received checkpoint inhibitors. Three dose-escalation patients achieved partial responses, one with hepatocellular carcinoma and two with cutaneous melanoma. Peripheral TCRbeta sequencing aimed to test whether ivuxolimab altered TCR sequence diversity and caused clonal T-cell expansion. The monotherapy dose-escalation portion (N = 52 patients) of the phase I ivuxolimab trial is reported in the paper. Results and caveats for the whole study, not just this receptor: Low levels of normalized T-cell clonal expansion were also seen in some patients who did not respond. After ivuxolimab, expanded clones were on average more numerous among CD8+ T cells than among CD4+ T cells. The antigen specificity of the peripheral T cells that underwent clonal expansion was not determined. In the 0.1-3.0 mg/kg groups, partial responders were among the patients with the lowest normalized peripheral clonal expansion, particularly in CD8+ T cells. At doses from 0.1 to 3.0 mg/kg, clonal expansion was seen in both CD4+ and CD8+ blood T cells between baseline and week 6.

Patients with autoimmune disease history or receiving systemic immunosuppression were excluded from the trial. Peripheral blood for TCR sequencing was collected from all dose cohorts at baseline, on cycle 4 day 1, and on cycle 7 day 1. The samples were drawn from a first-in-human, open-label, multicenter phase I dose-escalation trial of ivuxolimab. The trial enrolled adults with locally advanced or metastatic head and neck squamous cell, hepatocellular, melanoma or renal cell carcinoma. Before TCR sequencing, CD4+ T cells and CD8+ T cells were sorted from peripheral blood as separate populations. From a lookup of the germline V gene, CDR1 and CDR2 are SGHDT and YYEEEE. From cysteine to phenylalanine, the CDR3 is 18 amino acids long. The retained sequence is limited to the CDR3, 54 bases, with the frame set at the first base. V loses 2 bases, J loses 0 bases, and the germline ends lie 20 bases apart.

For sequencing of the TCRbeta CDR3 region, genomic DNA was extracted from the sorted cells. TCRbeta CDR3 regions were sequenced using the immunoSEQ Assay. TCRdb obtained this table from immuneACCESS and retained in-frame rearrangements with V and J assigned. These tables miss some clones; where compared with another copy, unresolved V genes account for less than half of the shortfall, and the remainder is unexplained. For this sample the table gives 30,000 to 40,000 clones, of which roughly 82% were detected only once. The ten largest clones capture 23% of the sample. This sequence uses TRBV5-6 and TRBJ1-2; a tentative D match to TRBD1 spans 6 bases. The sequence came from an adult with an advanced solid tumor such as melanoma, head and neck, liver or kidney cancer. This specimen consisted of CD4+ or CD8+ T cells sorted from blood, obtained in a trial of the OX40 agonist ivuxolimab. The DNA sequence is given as TGTGCCAGCAGCTTACACAGGGCCCACCGACTCACTAACTATGGCTACACCTTC. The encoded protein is CASSLHRAHRLTNYGYTF.